Shown below are 32 T cell receptor beta chains from a single sample sequenced in a study of T-cell memory formation after mild COVID-19. TCRdb reprocessed the 5' RACE reads with MiXCR, giving one entry per CDR3 protein. The data show about 180,000 distinct CDR3 sequences, approximately 17% seen once. The sample taken for sequencing was PBMCs or a T cell subset sorted from them (not recorded which). The receptors stem from a man aged 18-30 years who had mild COVID-19 (a few samples of this study predate the infection). Cell type and time point are not known.

This clonotype has just a few counts. CDR3 nucleotide sequence: TGCGCCAGCAGCTGGGACACAACCACGGGCGAGCAGTACTTC. It translates to CASSWDTTTGEQYF. The chain recombines TRBV5-1 with TRBJ2-7, with D perhaps matching TRBD1 (6 bases). CDR1 SGHRS and CDR2 YFSETQ come from the germline V gene. The V and J ends lost 3 bases and 6 bases respectively, with 16 bases between them. The CDR3 loop spans 14 amino acids. Variable domain in full (rest from reference TRBV5-1 and TRBJ2-7): KAGVTQTPRYLIKTRGQQVTLSCSPISGHRSVSWYQQTPGQGLQFLFEYFSETQRNKGNFPGRFSGRQFSNSRSEMNVSTLELGDSALYLCASSWDTTTGEQYFGPGTRLTVT.

The genes are TRBV14 and TRBJ1-1; possibly TRBD1 for D (5 bases). Germline V gene data show CDR1 as SGHDN and CDR2 as FVKESK. The CDR3 length is 14 residues. V gave up 4 bases and J gave up 1 base, with 10 bases separating them. CDR3 amino acids: CASSPWGTNTEAFF. In nucleotides, the CDR3 is TGTGCCAGCAGCCCCTGGGGGACGAACACTGAAGCTTTCTTT.

The chain is built from TRBV3-1 and TRBJ2-3; TRBD1 is a possible D gene (5 bases). Per the germline V gene, CDR1 is LGHDT and CDR2 is YNNKEL (reference sequence). The length of the CDR3 is 16 residues. With 3 bases removed from V and 2 bases from J, the gap between germline ends came to 15 bases. CDR3 sequence reads: CASSQQGDIYTDTQYF. CDR3 nucleotide sequence: TGTGCCAGCAGCCAGCAGGGCGACATTTACACAGATACGCAGTATTTT.

This clonotype was counted only a few times. This sequence joins TRBV11-2 and TRBJ2-7; a weak D match, TRBD2 (5 bases). The V gene lost 5 bases and the J gene lost 6 bases, with 17 bases spanning the gap. The CDR3 sequence is 14 residues long. CDR1 and CDR2 (germline): SGHAT, FQNNGV. CDR3 protein: CASSRTGGLGEQYV. The CDR3 DNA reads as TGTGCCAGCAGCCGGACCGGAGGACTGGGCGAGCAGTACGTC.

The V call is TRBV18, the J call TRBJ2-7; D is undetermined. The germline V and J ends were trimmed by 0 bases and 7 bases, with 10 bases remaining between them. Germline V gene lookup returns CDR1 KGHSH and CDR2 LQKENI. This CDR3 comprises 13 residues. Here the CDR3 reads CASSPPGTKEQYF. The CDR3 bases are TGTGCCAGCTCACCACCAGGCACGAAGGAGCAGTACTTC.

The chain joins TRBV7-3 to TRBJ1-1, with a possible D match to TRBD1 (6 bases). Trimming shortened V by 0 bases and J by 5 bases, and 13 bases separated the two germline ends. The length of the CDR3 is 15 residues. Germline loops: CDR1 SGHTA, CDR2 FQGTGA. The CDR3 region has the DNA TGTGCCAGCAGCTTAACAAGGGGGGAAGCGACTGAAGCTTTCTTT. It is translated as CASSLTRGEATEAFF.

The chain combines TRBV29-1 with TRBJ1-2; D is possibly TRBD1 (6 bases). Germline CDR1 SQVTM, CDR2 ANQGSEA. The CDR3 length is 12 residues. The ends were cut back, 6 bases at V and 4 bases at J, with 12 bases in the middle. The CDR3 coding sequence is TGCAGCGTCACCCCAGGGGCCTATGGCTACACCTTC. It specifies CSVTPGAYGYTF.

The rearrangement links TRBV6-5 to TRBJ1-3; D unclear. This CDR3 comprises 12 residues. The germline V gene encodes CDR1 MNHEY and CDR2 SVGAGI. Trimming took 6 bases from V and 4 from J, leaving 7 bases between them. In DNA form, the CDR3 reads TGTGCCAGCAGGCCAAGGGGAAACACCATATATTTT. Amino acids: CASRPRGNTIYF.

The chain uses TRBV7-2 and TRBJ1-2, with TRBD1 identical over 10 bases. CDR3 length: 14 residues. Germline values: CDR1 SGHTA, CDR2 FQGNSA. Trimming cost V 7 bases and J 2 bases; bases outside gene matches: 4. CDR3 DNA sequence: TGTGCCAGCATCCCGACAGGGGGCAACTATGGCTACACCTTC. Encoded protein: CASIPTGGNYGYTF. Full variable domain (outside the CDR3, taken from reference TRBV7-2 and TRBJ1-2): GAGVSQSPSNKVTEKGKDVELRCDPISGHTALYWYRQSLGQGLEFLIYFQGNSAPDKSGLPSDRFSAERTGGSVSTLTIQRTQQEDSAVYLCASIPTGGNYGYTFGSGTRLTVV.

There are many counts of this clonotype. V is TRBV5-1 and J is TRBJ2-3; 9 bases fit TRBD2. There are 14 residues in the CDR3. J was trimmed by 2 bases and V by 4 bases; bases with no gene match: 2. Per germline, CDR1 SGHRS and CDR2 YFSETQ. The chain's CDR3 is CASSRTSDTDTQYF. The CDR3 region has the DNA TGCGCCAGCAGCAGGACTAGCGACACAGATACGCAGTATTTT.

The chain joins TRBV7-2 to TRBJ1-4, with D possibly being TRBD1 (6 bases). The CDR3 extends over 13 amino acids. Deletions cut 3 bases from V and 8 bases from J, with 10 bases between. From germline, CDR1 is SGHTA and CDR2 FQGNSA. CDR3 nucleotides: TGTGCCAGCAGCTTCAGGGGTCAGGAAAAACTGTTTTTT. Translated, it gives CASSFRGQEKLFF.

This clonotype has at least ten counts. V usage is TRBV7-2 and J usage is TRBJ2-3; a weak D match, TRBD2 (6 bases). V gave up 5 bases and J gave up 3 bases, with 15 bases separating them. Germline V gives CDR1 SGHTA, CDR2 FQGNSA. This CDR3 contains 15 residues. In nucleotides, the CDR3 is TGTGCCAGCAGCCAGACTAGAGGGGCGACAGATACGCAGTATTTT. It yields the protein CASSQTRGATDTQYF. Looking up the rest from reference TRBV7-2 and TRBJ2-3 gives the full variable domain: GAGVSQSPSNKVTEKGKDVELRCDPISGHTALYWYRQSLGQGLEFLIYFQGNSAPDKSGLPSDRFSAERTGGSVSTLTIQRTQQEDSAVYLCASSQTRGATDTQYFGPGTRLTVL.

This clonotype was detected only a few times. The CDR3 sequence: CASSHYTDTQYF. DNA for the CDR3: TGTGCCAGCAGCCATTACACAGATACGCAGTATTTT. The chain joins TRBV7-2 to TRBJ2-3; D remains ambiguous. Germline assignment: CDR1 SGHTA and CDR2 FQGNSA. The CDR3 length is 12 residues. V was clipped by 5 bases and J by 2 bases, with 5 bases between them.

This clonotype was seen only a few times. V usage is TRBV29-1 and J usage is TRBJ2-3; D possibly uses TRBD1 or TRBD2 (6 bases each). The germline gives CDR1 SQVTM, CDR2 ANQGSEA. Trimming took 4 bases from V and 5 from J, leaving 13 bases between them. The CDR3 consists of 13 residues. CDR3 sequence reads: CSVARGRGDTQYF. The DNA of the CDR3 is TGCAGCGTTGCCCGGGGGCGGGGAGATACGCAGTATTTT.

The chain employs TRBV10-3 and TRBJ1-2, with D possibly TRBD1 on 5 matching bases. V was clipped by 3 bases and J by 6 bases, with 11 bases between them. The germline CDR1 and CDR2 sequences are ENHRY and SYGVKD. The CDR3 is made up of 13 amino acids. For the CDR3, the DNA is TGTGCCATCAGTGATATCAGGGTGAATGGCTACACCTTC. The encoded protein is CAISDIRVNGYTF.

The chain carries TRBV15 and TRBJ1-5; tentatively, D is TRBD1 (5 bases). The CDR3 is 16 residues long. Germline loops: CDR1 LNHNV, CDR2 YYDKDF (reference sequence). Trimming removed 4 bases at V and 0 bases at J, with 13 bases between. In DNA form, the CDR3 reads TGTGCCACCAGCACCCAGGGATTGTCTAGCAATCAGCCCCAGCATTTT. Protein: CATSTQGLSSNQPQHF.

Only a few counts were recorded for this clonotype. This chain joins TRBV18 and TRBJ1-3; no reliable D call. The CDR3 runs to 16 residues. V gave up 5 bases and J gave up 2 bases, with 16 bases separating them. The germline V gene encodes CDR1 KGHSH and CDR2 LQKENI. The DNA of the CDR3 is TGTGCCAGCTCATCGACCGCAACAGACGCTGGAAACACCATATATTTT. This translates into CASSSTATDAGNTIYF.

This rearrangement joins TRBV29-1 to TRBJ1-3, with D hard to call. There are 14 residues in the CDR3. V was shortened by 4 bases and J by 0 bases, with 10 bases between the two germline ends. The germline gives CDR1 SQVTM, CDR2 ANQGSEA. The CDR3 reads CSVGGRNSGNTIYF. CDR3 nucleotides: TGCAGCGTTGGTGGACGGAACTCTGGAAACACCATATATTTT.

This clonotype was picked up a small number of times. The chain carries TRBV7-3 and TRBJ2-5; 7 bases agree with TRBD2. The CDR3 length is 14 residues. After removal of 5 bases from V and 2 bases from J, the junction contained 5 bases not matched to a gene. Germline V CDR1 and CDR2: SGHTA, FQGTGA. The CDR3 sequence: CASSRRGDQETQYF. The DNA for the CDR3 is TGTGCCAGCAGCCGTCGGGGGGATCAAGAGACCCAGTACTTC.

This clonotype was picked up a small number of times. The chain has TRBV15 and TRBJ2-3, with D possibly TRBD2 on 6 matching bases. CDR1 is LNHNV, CDR2 YYDKDF, per germline (reference sequence). Deletions cut 11 bases from V and 0 bases from J, with 18 bases between. This CDR3 has 15 residues. CDR3 in amino acids: CAAGRGQSSTDTQYF. The CDR3 bases are TGTGCCGCGGGAAGGGGCCAATCTAGCACAGATACGCAGTATTTT.

The rearrangement joins TRBV9 to TRBJ2-5; D perhaps matches TRBD1 (6 bases). V lost 0 bases to trimming and J lost 5 bases, with 11 bases between them. Looked up from germline, CDR1 is SGDLS and CDR2 is YYNGEE. The CDR3 totals 14 residues. The DNA of the CDR3 is TGTGCCAGCAGCGTAGTTGGGGGCGAGGAGACCCAGTACTTC. Amino acids: CASSVVGGEETQYF.

The V gene is TRBV19, the J gene TRBJ2-5; D ambiguous. The CDR3 is 13 amino acids. CDR1 is LNHDA and CDR2 is SQIVND in the germline V gene (reference sequence). Trimming cost V 5 bases and J 1 base, with 8 bases left between them. The CDR3 DNA reads TGTGCCAGTAGTTATATGGTCCAAGAGACCCAGTACTTC. Protein: CASSYMVQETQYF.

The chain carries TRBV5-1 and TRBJ2-1; TRBD2 matches 10 bases. With 0 bases clipped from V and 7 bases from J, the junction kept 4 bases outside the gene matches. CDR1 SGHRS and CDR2 YFSETQ come from the germline V gene. This CDR3 has 15 residues. The CDR3 coding sequence is TGCGCCAGCAGCTTGGGTAGTAGCGGGGGGAATGAGCAGTTCTTC. The encoded protein is CASSLGSSGGNEQFF.

Here the CDR3 reads CASSLAAARGGEQYF. In DNA form, the CDR3 reads TGCGCCAGCAGCTTGGCCGCTGCCAGGGGTGGCGAGCAGTACTTC. This chain joins TRBV5-1 and TRBJ2-7, with TRBD1 as a possible D gene (6 bases). Germline V gene sequence: CDR1 SGHRS, CDR2 YFSETQ. This CDR3 spans 15 amino acids. The V gene lost 0 bases and the J gene lost 6 bases, with 16 bases spanning the gap.

This chain uses TRBV6-6 with TRBJ1-2; D not resolved. Germline CDR1 and CDR2: MNHNY and SVGAGI (reference sequence). The CDR3 runs 13 residues. Trimming removed 0 bases at V and 7 bases at J, with 9 bases between. CDR3 sequence (DNA): TGTGCCAGCAGTTACTCTCCGGGGATTGGCTACACCTTC. It codes for CASSYSPGIGYTF.

A few counts support this clonotype. This chain uses TRBV7-9 with TRBJ2-1; no reliable D call. CDR1 and CDR2 from the germline V gene are SEHNR and FQNEAQ (reference sequence). V was pared by 5 bases and J by 10 bases, with 9 bases between. The CDR3 is 11 amino acids. The chain's CDR3 is CASSHGGEQFF. The CDR3 region has the DNA TGTGCCAGCAGCCATGGTGGGGAGCAGTTCTTC.

In its sample, this clonotype was seen a few times. This chain joins TRBV6-1 and TRBJ2-2; D ambiguous. The V end was cut by 4 bases, the J end by 0 bases, with 6 bases between. This CDR3 contains 14 residues. The germline V gene encodes CDR1 MNHNS and CDR2 SASEGT. The CDR3 nucleotides are TGTGCCAGCAGTGTTGGAACGAACACCGGGGAGCTGTTTTTT. The encoded protein is CASSVGTNTGELFF.

This clonotype was counted only a few times. This sequence joins TRBV4-1 and TRBJ2-2, with D uncertain. The germline V and J ends were trimmed by 2 bases and 6 bases, with 7 bases remaining between them. Germline CDR1 MGHRA, CDR2 YSYEKL. This CDR3 is 13 amino acids long. CDR3 DNA sequence: TGCGCCAGCAGCCAACACCTTGCCGGGGAGCTGTTTTTT. Residues: CASSQHLAGELFF.

The V call is TRBV10-3, the J call TRBJ1-5; TRBD1 is a possible D gene (6 bases). V lost 10 bases, J lost 2 bases, and 18 bases lay in between. This CDR3 has 15 residues. The germline V gene has CDR1 ENHRY and CDR2 SYGVKD. The CDR3 sequence: CATQAGTSGNQPQHF. The CDR3 DNA follows: TGTGCCACCCAGGCCGGGACAAGTGGCAATCAGCCCCAGCATTTT.

V is TRBV4-3 and J is TRBJ2-2, with 9 nucleotides matching TRBD1. V gave up 3 bases and J gave up 8 bases; unmatched junction bases: 4. The CDR3 contains 14 residues. Per the germline V gene, CDR1 is LGHNA and CDR2 is YSLEER. Here the CDR3 DNA reads TGCGCCAGCAGCCAGAACAGGGGGCTAGGGGAGCTGTTTTTT. Protein product: CASSQNRGLGELFF.

V gene TRBV12-3 or TRBV12-4 combines with J gene TRBJ2-4; D possibly corresponds to TRBD2 (5 bases). This CDR3 spans 16 amino acids. Trimming took off 6 bases at V and 4 bases at J, with 19 bases between the two ends. The CDR3 is CASRESGIERKNIQYF. The DNA for the CDR3 is TGTGCCAGCAGGGAGTCGGGGATTGAGCGGAAAAACATTCAGTACTTC.

CDR3 loop: CASSERAVGQYF. DNA for the CDR3: TGTGCCAGCAGTGAACGGGCGGTAGGGCAGTACTTC. This chain joins TRBV2 and TRBJ2-7, with unresolved D. The CDR3 runs 12 residues. Germline assignment: CDR1 SNHLY and CDR2 FYNNEI. Trimming pared 2 bases from V and 9 bases from J, leaving 11 bases between.